The 4 T cell receptor beta chains below all came from one sample that was sequenced in a study of post-analysis software for immune sequencing data. Study findings and constraints: Several TRBV segments, TRBV5-6, TRBV5-1 and TRBV20-1 among them, were found more frequent in patients than controls.

Presence of unique molecular identifiers characterized the TCR beta cDNA libraries. Using its own MiXCR run on the PCR reads, TCRdb lists one record per CDR3 protein. The data hold 650,000 to 900,000 distinct CDR3 sequences, with 40% to 55% observed a single time. The antigens of these receptors remain unknown. Specimen: blood. These TCRs come from a girl aged 5 to 17 with multiple sclerosis.

This clonotype was counted between two and nine times. The rearrangement links TRBV4-1 to TRBJ2-7; D gene unclear. The CDR3 is made up of 13 amino acids. In germline, CDR1 is MGHRA, CDR2 YSYEKL. Trimming cost V 2 bases and J 1 base, with 6 bases left between them. In nucleotides, the CDR3 is TGCGCCAGCAGCCAACAGGATTCCTACGAGCAGTACTTC. Amino acid sequence: CASSQQDSYEQYF.

The CDR3 nucleotides are TGTGCCACCAGCAGAGAACTACTACAGGCGGGCTATGGCTACACCTTC. Its protein is CATSRELLQAGYGYTF. J is TRBJ1-2 and V is TRBV15, with a weak D call TRBD1 (5 bases). The germline V and J ends were trimmed by 0 bases and 4 bases, with 15 bases remaining between them. Germline V lookup: CDR1 LNHNV, CDR2 YYDKDF (reference sequence). The CDR3 loop spans 16 amino acids.

The chain recombines TRBV14 with TRBJ1-2; D perhaps matches TRBD1 (5 bases). Trimming took 4 bases from V and 8 from J, leaving 23 bases between them. Germline V gene lookup returns CDR1 SGHDN and CDR2 FVKESK. The CDR3 totals 16 residues. The DNA of the CDR3 is TGTGCCAGCAGCCCGATTGAGGGACTGGGATTGAGAGGCTACACCTTC. It encodes CASSPIEGLGLRGYTF.

This clonotype was recorded once. The rearrangement joins TRBV20-1 to TRBJ2-3, with 9 bases lining up with TRBD1. CDR1 and CDR2 (germline): DFQATT, SNEGSKA (reference sequence). This CDR3 is 15 amino acids long. After removal of 3 bases from V and 2 bases from J, the junction contained 6 bases not matched to a gene. The CDR3 is CSASIQGAVTDTQYF. Here the CDR3 DNA reads TGCAGTGCTAGCATACAGGGGGCTGTCACAGATACGCAGTATTTT.